One and the same sample provided the 29 T cell receptor beta chains below, sequenced in a study of T cells in women clearing cervical HPV infection. This table comes from immunoSEQ multiplex PCR, and its TCRdb copy is limited to in-frame clones, with some not included. Its table records roughly 32,000 clones. Material: blood buffy coat. These receptors were collected from a woman aged 18-70 years with a cervical HPV16 infection that either progressed to CIN3+ or cleared (not recorded which).

A remark on this clone: The sequence runs out 3 residues before the end of the CDR3; the remainder is reconstructed from the germline J gene. V is TRBV19 and J is TRBJ1-1; D remains ambiguous. Germline-derived CDR1 and CDR2 are LNHDA and SQIVND (reference sequence). V shed 5 bases and J shed 0 bases, with 19 bases lying between them. The CDR3 is 17 residues long. Partial CDR3 DNA: TGTGCCAGTAGTGAAACCCCTCGCTACAGTATGAACACTGAA. Translation gives CASSETPRYSMNTE. The complete CDR3 sequence is CASSETPRYSMNTEAFF.

With respect to this clone: The DNA ends 3 residues before the CDR3 does, and the rest of the CDR3 is filled in from the germline J gene. The chain couples TRBV7-6 to TRBJ2-3; TRBD2 aligns across 7 bases. CDR1 and CDR2 from the germline V gene are SGHVS and FNYEAQ. Trimming at V came to 4 bases and at J to 0 bases, leaving 7 bases not matched to a gene. The CDR3 has 16 residues. The CDR3 is CASSSLFSGSTDTQYF. CDR3 bases read: TGTGCCAGCAGCTCCCTTTTTAGCGGGAGCACAGATACG.

Note on this clone: From the germline J gene comes the end of the CDR3, since the read stops 3 residues before it. The V gene is TRBV11-2, the J gene TRBJ2-5; weak D call: TRBD1 (6 bases). Germline CDR1 and CDR2: SGHAT and FQNNGV. This CDR3 region has 15 residues. V lost 5 bases to trimming and J lost 5 bases, with 18 bases between them. The sequenced part of the CDR3 DNA is TGTGCCAGCAGCAACAGACCGACAGGAGAGGAGACC. Translating gives CASSNRPTGEET. The full CDR3 is CASSNRPTGEETQYF.

About this clone itself: The CDR3 goes on 3 residues after the read ends, and that part is filled in from the germline J gene. The V gene is TRBV7-3, the J gene TRBJ2-7; D perhaps matches TRBD1 (6 bases). The CDR3 runs to 14 residues. Germline CDR1 and CDR2: SGHTA and FQGTGA. Trimming removed 5 bases from V and 3 bases from J, with 14 bases in between. The CDR3 sequence is CASSPNRDNYEQYF. The CDR3 bases that were read are TGTGCCAGCAGCCCAAACCGGGACAACTACGAG.

Points on this clone: The DNA ends 3 residues before the CDR3 does, and the rest of the CDR3 is filled in from the germline J gene. This chain connects TRBV30 to TRBJ2-5, with a tentative D call TRBD2 (7 bases). Germline V lookup: CDR1 GTSNPN, CDR2 SVGIG (reference sequence). Trimming cost V 2 bases and J 1 base, with 11 bases left between them. The CDR3 spans 14 residues. The CDR3 loop is CAWSRGGSQETQYF. Partial CDR3 DNA: TGTGCCTGGAGTAGGGGGGGCTCCCAAGAGACC.

As to this clone: The read ends 3 residues shy of where the CDR3 ends; the end is completed using the germline J gene. The chain links TRBV12-3 or TRBV12-4 to TRBJ2-2, with TRBD2 identical over 12 bases. Trimming cost V 6 bases and J 7 bases; bases outside gene matches: 6. The CDR3 totals 15 residues. The CDR3 DNA, read in part, is TGTGCCAGCAGAACGACTAGCGGGAGACACGGGGAG. Residues: CASRTTSGRHGE. The entire CDR3 sequence reads CASRTTSGRHGELFF.

As for this clone: The read ends 3 residues shy of where the CDR3 ends; the end is completed using the germline J gene. This chain joins TRBV2 and TRBJ2-7, with TRBD1 identical over 9 bases. V gave up 5 bases and J gave up 2 bases; unmatched junction bases: 16. The CDR3 has 18 residues. Germline values: CDR1 SNHLY, CDR2 FYNNEI. This CDR3 is CASSRTPGQGLGAYEQYF. The CDR3 bases that were read are TGTGCCAGCAGTAGAACACCGGGACAGGGTCTCGGGGCCTACGAG.

Notes on this clone: The read falls 3 residues short of the CDR3 end, and the missing part is taken from the germline J gene. J is TRBJ1-5 and V is TRBV5-6, with 7 nucleotides matching TRBD1. This CDR3 has 15 residues. Germline V gene data show CDR1 as SGHDT and CDR2 as YYEEEE. V trimming: 4 bases; J trimming: 4 bases; junction bases outside the gene matches: 8. The CDR3 spells CASSRFGRGNQPQHF. The CDR3 bases that were read are TGTGCCAGCAGCCGCTTCGGCAGGGGGAATCAGCCC.

A remark on this clone: The CDR3 goes on 3 residues after the read ends, and that part is filled in from the germline J gene. The chain is built from TRBV28 and TRBJ2-3; D is perhaps TRBD2 (6 bases). The germline V gene has CDR1 MDHEN and CDR2 SYDVKM. V dropped 3 bases and J dropped 0 bases, with 10 bases sitting between them. This CDR3 has 15 amino acids. The chain's CDR3 is CASSFGTYSTDTQYF. The CDR3 DNA, read in part, is TGTGCCAGCAGTTTTGGGACTTACAGCACAGATACG.

Concerning this clone: Read data end 3 residues before the CDR3 end; the end is taken from the germline J gene. The rearrangement uses TRBV18 and TRBJ2-7, with D tentatively TRBD2 (5 bases). With 3 bases removed from V and 2 bases from J, the gap between germline ends came to 11 bases. From germline, CDR1 is KGHSH and CDR2 LQKENI. CDR3 length: 14 residues. The CDR3 bases that were read are TGTGCCAGCTCACCGAGGACTCTCCCCTACGAG. This sequence encodes CASSPRTLPYE. The CDR3, in full, reads CASSPRTLPYEQYF.

Of note for this clone: The read ends 3 residues shy of where the CDR3 ends; the end is completed using the germline J gene. This chain links TRBV6-2 or TRBV6-3 with TRBJ1-1; no definite D call. V lost 7 bases to trimming and J lost 0 bases, with 9 bases between them. CDR3 size: 13 residues. Germline CDR1 and CDR2: MNHEY and SVGEGT. CDR3 protein: CASTKQMNTEAFF. The CDR3 bases that were read are TGTGCCAGCACCAAACAGATGAACACTGAA.

To note about this clone: The read comes to an end 3 residues before the CDR3 does, leaving the germline J gene to fill in the end. The chain is built from TRBV6-1 and TRBJ2-1, with 7 positions matching TRBD1. V gave up 4 bases and J gave up 3 bases; unmatched junction bases: 3. Germline lookup yields CDR1 MNHNS and CDR2 SASEGT. The CDR3 loop spans 14 amino acids. The part of the CDR3 DNA that was read is TGTGCCAGCAGTGGCTGGGACAGCTACAATGAG. Translation gives CASSGWDSYNE. The whole CDR3 sequence reads CASSGWDSYNEQFF.

Comments on this clone: The CDR3 goes on 3 residues after the read ends, and that part is filled in from the germline J gene. V is TRBV20-1 and J is TRBJ2-1; TRBD2 matches at 7 bases. The germline V gene encodes CDR1 DFQATT and CDR2 SNEGSKA (reference sequence). Trimming at V came to 3 bases and at J to 6 bases, leaving 14 bases not matched to a gene. The CDR3 totals 16 residues. CDR3 sequence: CSASSPPAGVVNEQFF. The DNA read from the CDR3 is TGCAGTGCTAGTAGCCCCCCGGCGGGAGTAGTCAATGAG.

Comment on this clone: The CDR3 is cut off 3 residues early in the read; its end comes from the germline J gene. V and J are TRBV20-1 and TRBJ1-6; 9 nucleotides line up with TRBD1. Germline CDR1 and CDR2: DFQATT and SNEGSKA (reference sequence). With 1 base clipped from V and 7 bases from J, the junction kept 8 bases outside the gene matches. There are 16 residues in the CDR3. Partial CDR3 DNA: TGCAGTGCTAGAGTTTCGCCCGGGACAGGGAATTCACCC. Translating it yields CSARVSPGTGNSP. The CDR3, in full, reads CSARVSPGTGNSPLHF.

Of note for this clone: Sequencing ends 3 residues short of the CDR3 end; the germline J gene provides the rest. V usage is TRBV30 and J usage is TRBJ2-4, with 9 bases lining up with TRBD2. Germline CDR1 reads GTSNPN; CDR2 reads SVGIG (reference sequence). V lost 6 bases and J lost 6; bases outside the gene matches: 9. This CDR3 contains 14 residues. The CDR3 protein is CACGGGTSRNIQYF. The part of the CDR3 DNA that was read is TGTGCCTGCGGGGGGGGGACTAGCAGAAACATT.

Notes on this clone: The read ends 3 residues before the CDR3 terminus; that terminus is restored from the germline J gene. V is TRBV5-1 and J is TRBJ2-1; 8 nucleotides match TRBD1. Trimming at V came to 3 bases and at J to 7 bases, leaving 6 bases not matched to a gene. Germline CDR1 reads SGHRS; CDR2 reads YFSETQ. The CDR3 length is 14 residues. The CDR3 loop is CASSSRTGTNEQFF. The sequenced CDR3 bases are TGCGCCAGCAGCTCACGGACAGGGACTAATGAG.

As regards this clone: The CDR3 extends 3 residues past the end of the read, so its final part is completed from the germline J gene. The chain uses TRBV19 and TRBJ2-4, with no clear D. The CDR3 extends over 17 amino acids. V lost 1 base to trimming and J lost 0 bases, with 13 bases between them. CDR1 and CDR2 (germline): LNHDA, SQIVND (reference sequence). The chain's CDR3 is CASSIGSQNLAKNIQYF. The covered CDR3 bases are TGTGCCAGTAGTATAGGATCGCAGAATCTAGCCAAAAACATT.

In regard to this clone: The read comes to an end 3 residues before the CDR3 does, leaving the germline J gene to fill in the end. The J gene is TRBJ1-2, the V gene TRBV7-2; TRBD1 agrees at 9 bases. This CDR3 is 15 amino acids long. CDR1 is SGHTA and CDR2 is FQGNSA in the germline V gene. CDR3 bases read: TGTGCCAGCACCCGACCGGGACAGGGTCTCTACGAC. Translated, it gives CASTRPGQGLYD. The CDR3, in full, reads CASTRPGQGLYDYTF.

A note on this clone: The read terminates 3 residues before the CDR3 end, so the remaining end is supplied by the germline J gene. V is TRBV12-3 or TRBV12-4 and J is TRBJ2-3; 7 nucleotides match TRBD2. The junction had 6 bases not matched to a gene; V was cut back by 3 bases and J by 3 bases. The CDR3 is made up of 15 amino acids. The part of the CDR3 DNA that was read is TGTGCCAGCAGTTTGGGAGTGGGGGGGACAGATACG. The encoded protein is CASSLGVGGTDT. In full, the CDR3 is CASSLGVGGTDTQYF.

Comments on this clone: The CDR3 end falls 3 residues outside the read, so it is completed with the germline J gene. V gene TRBV13 combines with J gene TRBJ2-7, with TRBD2 matching 14 bases. The CDR3 loop spans 16 amino acids. After removal of 0 bases from V and 6 bases from J, the junction contained 4 bases not matched to a gene. The V gene's germline CDR1 is PRHDT and CDR2 FYEKMQ (reference sequence). The CDR3 bases that were read are TGTGCCAGCAGCTTAGGGGGACTAGCGGGAGCATCCGAG. It specifies CASSLGGLAGASE. The complete CDR3 sequence is CASSLGGLAGASEQYF.

About this clone itself: The DNA ends 3 residues before the CDR3 does, and the rest of the CDR3 is filled in from the germline J gene. The rearrangement joins TRBV19 to TRBJ2-5, with 10 bases that match TRBD2. The length of the CDR3 is 13 residues. In germline, CDR1 is LNHDA, CDR2 SQIVND (reference sequence). The V gene end was trimmed by 5 bases and the J gene end by 4 bases; junction bases not matched to a gene: 1. The CDR3 bases that were read are TGTGCCAGTAGTTGGACTAGCGGAGAGACC. The encoded protein is CASSWTSGET. The full-length CDR3 reads as CASSWTSGETQYF.

Worth noting for this clone: The read terminates 3 residues ahead of where the CDR3 ends, so the germline J gene completes it. The chain has TRBV7-2 and TRBJ2-4, with no clear D. V lost 1 base and J 7 bases, leaving 14 bases between the germline ends. The CDR3 length is 15 residues. Germline lookup yields CDR1 SGHTA and CDR2 FQGNSA. The CDR3 bases that were read are TGTGCCAGCAGCTTAGGTCTGGGCCCAAAGAACATT. Amino acids: CASSLGLGPKNI. The entire CDR3 sequence reads CASSLGLGPKNIQYF.

Turning to this clone: Read data end 3 residues before the CDR3 end; the end is taken from the germline J gene. The rearrangement joins TRBV19 to TRBJ1-2; D is ambiguous. The CDR3 spans 16 residues. Germline lookup yields CDR1 LNHDA and CDR2 SQIVND (reference sequence). CDR3 sequence: CASSALLAGGLYDYTF. CDR3 DNA, as far as it was read: TGTGCCAGTAGTGCATTACTAGCGGGAGGTCTATACGAC.

Remarks on this clone: The read ends 3 residues before the CDR3 terminus; that terminus is restored from the germline J gene. This chain connects TRBV28 to TRBJ2-3, with a possible D match to TRBD1 (5 bases). Trimming stripped 5 bases from V and 3 bases from J, with 12 bases between. The CDR3 has 14 residues. Germline V gene lookup returns CDR1 MDHEN and CDR2 SYDVKM. Partial CDR3 DNA: TGTGCCAGCAGTCGACAGATTCGGACAGATACG. This translates into CASSRQIRTDT. The whole CDR3 is CASSRQIRTDTQYF.

About this clone: The DNA ends 3 residues before the CDR3 does, and the rest of the CDR3 is filled in from the germline J gene. The rearrangement joins TRBV11-2 to TRBJ1-2, with 7 bases identical to TRBD1. This CDR3 is built from 14 residues. CDR1 SGHAT and CDR2 FQNNGV come from the germline V gene. The DNA read from the CDR3 is TGTGCCAGCAGCCCGGGGACAGCCAATCGCGGC. Encoded protein: CASSPGTANRG. The entire CDR3 protein reads CASSPGTANRGYTF.

Notes on this clone: The read ends 3 residues before the CDR3 terminus; that terminus is restored from the germline J gene. V and J are TRBV19 and TRBJ2-4, with 9 bases aligning to TRBD1. Germline-derived CDR1 and CDR2 are LNHDA and SQIVND (reference sequence). The CDR3 sequence is 15 residues long. CDR3 DNA, as far as it was read: TGTGCCAGTAGTAGGGGGGACAGGGACAACTATGGT. Protein product: CASSRGDRDNYG. The whole CDR3 protein reads CASSRGDRDNYGQYF.

Note on this clone: The read ends 3 residues early relative to the CDR3; the germline J gene fills the gap. V and J are TRBV18 and TRBJ1-2; TRBD1 might be the D (5 bases). Germline CDR1 is KGHSH and CDR2 is LQKENI. This CDR3 has 14 amino acids. CDR3 loop: CASSPTGYSYDYTF. The sequenced CDR3 bases are TGTGCCAGCTCACCTACAGGTTACTCCTACGAC.

Of note for this clone: Read data end 3 residues before the CDR3 end; the end is taken from the germline J gene. This rearrangement joins TRBV2 to TRBJ2-7, with D possibly matching TRBD1 (5 bases). Germline CDR1 and CDR2: SNHLY and FYNNEI. The CDR3 consists of 12 residues. Trimming shortened V by 9 bases and J by 4 bases, and 13 bases separated the two germline ends. Partial CDR3 DNA: TGTGCCAGTGGGTGGGGCTATTACGAG. The encoded protein is CASGWGYYE. The whole CDR3 sequence reads CASGWGYYEQYF.

Concerning this clone: The read finishes 3 residues shy of the CDR3 end, and the germline J gene is used to complete it. The chain is built from TRBV20-1 and TRBJ2-1, with TRBD2 matching 11 bases. J was trimmed by 0 bases and V by 6 bases; bases with no gene match: 10. This CDR3 contains 17 residues. CDR1 and CDR2 from the germline V gene are DFQATT and SNEGSKA (reference sequence). The DNA read from the CDR3 is TGCAGTGCCAAGCCCCGGGGGACTAGCGGCTCCTACAATGAG. Amino acid sequence: CSAKPRGTSGSYNE. In full, the CDR3 reads CSAKPRGTSGSYNEQFF.